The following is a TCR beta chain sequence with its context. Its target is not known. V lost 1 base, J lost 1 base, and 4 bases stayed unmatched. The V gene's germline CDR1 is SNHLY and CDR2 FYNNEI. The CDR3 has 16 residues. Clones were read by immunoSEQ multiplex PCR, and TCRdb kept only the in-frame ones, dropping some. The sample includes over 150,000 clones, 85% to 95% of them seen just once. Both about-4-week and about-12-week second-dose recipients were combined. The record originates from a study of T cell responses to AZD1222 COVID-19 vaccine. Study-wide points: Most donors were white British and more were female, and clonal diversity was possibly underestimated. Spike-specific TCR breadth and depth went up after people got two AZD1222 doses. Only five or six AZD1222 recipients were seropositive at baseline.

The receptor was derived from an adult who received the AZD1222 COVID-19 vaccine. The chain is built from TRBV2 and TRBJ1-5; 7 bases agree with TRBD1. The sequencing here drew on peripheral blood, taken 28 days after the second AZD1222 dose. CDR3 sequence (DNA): TGTGCCAGCAGTGAAGTTGTAGGGGGCAGCAATCAGCCCCAGCATTTT. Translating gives CASSEVVGGSNQPQHF.